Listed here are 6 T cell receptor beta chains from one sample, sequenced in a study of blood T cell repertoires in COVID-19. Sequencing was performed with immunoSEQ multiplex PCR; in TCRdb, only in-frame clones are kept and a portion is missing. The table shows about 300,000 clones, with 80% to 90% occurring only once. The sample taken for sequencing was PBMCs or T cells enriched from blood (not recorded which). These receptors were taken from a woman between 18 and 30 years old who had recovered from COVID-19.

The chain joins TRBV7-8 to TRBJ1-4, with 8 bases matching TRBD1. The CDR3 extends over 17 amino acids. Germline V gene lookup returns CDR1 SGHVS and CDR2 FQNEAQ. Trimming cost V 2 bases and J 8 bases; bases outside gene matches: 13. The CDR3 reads CASSLSLSGQGKEKLFF. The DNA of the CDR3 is TGTGCCAGCAGCTTATCCCTTTCCGGACAGGGAAAGGAAAAACTGTTTTTT.

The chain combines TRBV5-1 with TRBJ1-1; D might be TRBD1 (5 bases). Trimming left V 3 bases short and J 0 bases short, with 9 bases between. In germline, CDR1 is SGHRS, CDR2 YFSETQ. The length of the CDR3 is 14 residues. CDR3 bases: TGCGCCAGCAGCTACGAGACAGTGAACACTGAAGCTTTCTTT. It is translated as CASSYETVNTEAFF.

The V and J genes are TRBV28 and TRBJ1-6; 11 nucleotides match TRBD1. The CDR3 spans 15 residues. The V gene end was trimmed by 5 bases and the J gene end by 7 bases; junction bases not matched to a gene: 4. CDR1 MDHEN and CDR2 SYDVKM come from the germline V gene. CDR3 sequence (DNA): TGTGCCAGCAGTACGGGACAGGGGGAAAATTCACCCCTCCACTTT. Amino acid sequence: CASSTGQGENSPLHF.

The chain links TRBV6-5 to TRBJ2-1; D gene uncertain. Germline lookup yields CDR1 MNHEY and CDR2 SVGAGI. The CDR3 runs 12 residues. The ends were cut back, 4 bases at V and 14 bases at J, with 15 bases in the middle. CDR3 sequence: CASSSLSRREFF. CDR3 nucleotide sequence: TGTGCCAGCAGTTCCTTATCCCGCCGAGAGTTCTTC.

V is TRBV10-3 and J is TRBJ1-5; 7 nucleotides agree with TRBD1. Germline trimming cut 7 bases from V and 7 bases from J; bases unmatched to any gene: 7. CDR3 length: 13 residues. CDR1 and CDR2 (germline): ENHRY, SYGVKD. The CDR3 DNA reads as TGTGCCATCACCGAGGGGGCAACCCAGCCCCAGCATTTT. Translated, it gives CAITEGATQPQHF.

CDR3 residues: CASSGGTGLGEAFF. CDR3 sequence (DNA): TGTGCCAGCAGCGGCGGGACAGGGTTGGGTGAAGCTTTCTTT. V usage is TRBV7-9 and J usage is TRBJ1-1; 9 nucleotides match TRBD1. V lost 5 bases and J lost 7; bases outside the gene matches: 8. The CDR3 sequence is 14 residues long. Germline-derived CDR1 and CDR2 are SEHNR and FQNEAQ (reference sequence).